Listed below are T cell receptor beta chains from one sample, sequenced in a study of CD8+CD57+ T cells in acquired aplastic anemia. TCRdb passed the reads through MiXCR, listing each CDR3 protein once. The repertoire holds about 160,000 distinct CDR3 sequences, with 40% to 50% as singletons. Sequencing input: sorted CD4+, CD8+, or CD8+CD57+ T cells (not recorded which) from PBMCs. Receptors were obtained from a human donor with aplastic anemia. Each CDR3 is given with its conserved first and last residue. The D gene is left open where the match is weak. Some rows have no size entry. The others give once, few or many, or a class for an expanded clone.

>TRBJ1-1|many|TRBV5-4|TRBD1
CASSPGQGNEAFF
TGTGCCAGCAGCCCCGGACAGGGTAATGAAGCTTTCTTT
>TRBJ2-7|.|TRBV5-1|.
CASSLQGDEQYF
TGCGCCAGCAGCTTACAAGGGGACGAGCAGTACTTC
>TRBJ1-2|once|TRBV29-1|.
CSANIPYGGYTF
TGCAGCGCAAATATCCCATATGGAGGCTACACCTTC
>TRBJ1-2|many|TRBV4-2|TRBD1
CASSKGGTGNYGYTF
TGTGCCAGCAGCAAAGGGGGGACAGGGAACTATGGCTACACCTTC
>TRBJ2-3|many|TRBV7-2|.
CASSLSGFRTDTQYF
TGTGCCAGCAGCTTATCGGGTTTTCGCACAGATACGCAGTATTTT
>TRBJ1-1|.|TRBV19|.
CASTDGQNTEAFF
TGTGCCAGTACCGATGGACAAAACACTGAAGCTTTCTTT
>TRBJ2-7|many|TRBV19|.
CASRFRAQGYEQYF
TGTGCCAGTAGATTTAGGGCCCAAGGCTACGAGCAGTACTTC
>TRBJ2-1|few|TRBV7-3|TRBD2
CASSRQGTSGHNEQFF
TGTGCCAGCAGCCGACAAGGGACTAGCGGACACAATGAGCAGTTCTTC
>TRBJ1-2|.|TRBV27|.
CASSLLAGFYGYTF
TGTGCCAGCAGTTTATTGGCGGGTTTCTATGGCTACACCTTC
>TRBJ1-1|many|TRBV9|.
CASSVVTPMNTEAFF
TGTGCCAGCAGCGTAGTGACCCCCATGAACACTGAAGCTTTCTTT
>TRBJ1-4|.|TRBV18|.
CASSRGNEKLFF
TGTGCCAGCTCACGGGGGAATGAAAAACTGTTTTTT
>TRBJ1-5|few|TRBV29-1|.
CSVEGDSNQPQHF
TGCAGCGTTGAAGGGGACAGCAATCAGCCCCAGCATTTT
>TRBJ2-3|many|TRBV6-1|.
CASSHGTVGGPDTQYF
TGTGCCAGCAGCCACGGGACAGTGGGAGGTCCAGATACGCAGTATTTT
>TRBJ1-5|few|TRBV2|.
CAGGWQSNQPQHF
TGTGCCGGAGGCTGGCAGAGCAATCAGCCCCAGCATTTT
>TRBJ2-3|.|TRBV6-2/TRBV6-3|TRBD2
CASSYSGLAGYTDTQYF
TGTGCCAGCAGTTACTCTGGGCTAGCGGGATACACAGATACGCAGTATTTT
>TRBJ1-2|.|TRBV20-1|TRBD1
CSSDREAYGYTF
TGCAGTTCGGACAGGGAGGCCTATGGCTACACCTTC
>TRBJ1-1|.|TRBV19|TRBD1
CASTETGLNTEAFF
TGTGCCAGTACCGAGACAGGGCTGAACACTGAAGCTTTCTTT
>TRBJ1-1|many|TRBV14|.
CASSRDRKNTEAFF
TGTGCCAGCAGCCGAGACAGGAAGAACACTGAAGCTTTCTTT
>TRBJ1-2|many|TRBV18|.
CASSPRDERDYTF
TGTGCCAGCTCACCTAGGGACGAAAGGGACTACACCTTC
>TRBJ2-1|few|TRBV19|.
CASKADSSYNEQFF
TGTGCCAGTAAGGCGGACAGCTCCTACAATGAGCAGTTCTTC
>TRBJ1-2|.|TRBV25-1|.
CASSDARGGLDYGYTF
TGTGCCAGCAGTGACGCAAGGGGTGGCTTAGACTATGGCTACACCTTC
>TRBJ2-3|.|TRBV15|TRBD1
CATSRGQADTDTQYF
TGTGCCACCAGCAGGGGACAGGCAGACACAGATACGCAGTATTTT
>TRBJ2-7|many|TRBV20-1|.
CSARDDAASYEQYF
TGCAGTGCTAGAGACGACGCTGCATCCTACGAGCAGTACTTC
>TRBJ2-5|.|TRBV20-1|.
CSAGGGQETQYF
TGCAGTGCTGGGGGAGGTCAAGAGACCCAGTACTTC
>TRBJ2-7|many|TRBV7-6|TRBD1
CASSPSGTGSYEQYF
TGTGCCAGCAGCCCCTCCGGGACAGGGTCCTACGAGCAGTACTTC
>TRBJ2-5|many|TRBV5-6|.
CASSLLDYPTGAQETQYF
TGTGCCAGCAGCTTGCTGGACTACCCTACGGGAGCGCAAGAGACCCAGTACTTC